A selection of T cell receptor beta chains follows, all from one sample in a study of CD8+ T cells in alopecia areata. Measured with immunoSEQ multiplex PCR; TCRdb has only the in-frame clones, and not every one. The repertoire holds under 200,000 clones, with 50% to 65% as singletons. Sample: CD4+ T cells sorted from blood, taken at week 24, from a patient treated with tofacitinib. The receptor source for this set is a human donor with alopecia areata. CDR3s include the opening cysteine and the closing phenylalanine or tryptophan. A D gene is named only where the DNA matches it firmly. Not every row has a clone size; where given, it reads once, few, many or a size class.

cdr3_length: 17
j_call: TRBJ2-1
d_call: .
clone_size: .
v_call: TRBV7-9
cdr3_nt: TGTGCCAGCAGCCCGATGGGAGGTCGGAGCTCCTACAATGAGCAGTTCTTC
cdr3_aa: CASSPMGGRSSYNEQFF

cdr3_length: 16
j_call: TRBJ1-1
d_call: .
clone_size: few
v_call: TRBV25-1
cdr3_nt: TGTGCCAGCACAGCGTACCCAGAGACAGGAGCCACTGAAGCTTTCTTT
cdr3_aa: CASTAYPETGATEAFF

cdr3_length: 13
j_call: TRBJ1-6
d_call: .
clone_size: .
v_call: TRBV6-5
cdr3_nt: TGTGCCAGCAGATACAGCCTCCATGGGCCCCTCCACTTT
cdr3_aa: CASRYSLHGPLHF

cdr3_length: 11
j_call: TRBJ2-5
d_call: .
clone_size: .
v_call: TRBV14
cdr3_nt: TGTGCCAGCAGCCGCCAAGAGACCCAGTACTTC
cdr3_aa: CASSRQETQYF

cdr3_length: 13
j_call: TRBJ2-7
d_call: .
clone_size: .
v_call: TRBV10-3
cdr3_nt: TGTGCCATCAGTGAACTTAAAAGTTACGAGCAGTACTTC
cdr3_aa: CAISELKSYEQYF

cdr3_length: 11
j_call: TRBJ2-7
d_call: .
clone_size: few
v_call: TRBV20-1
cdr3_nt: TGCAGTGCTAGTGTTGAGTACGAGCAGTACTTC
cdr3_aa: CSASVEYEQYF

cdr3_length: 16
j_call: TRBJ1-6
d_call: .
clone_size: .
v_call: TRBV30
cdr3_nt: TGTGCCTGGAGTTACGCCACGAGATCCTATAATTCACCCCTCCACTTT
cdr3_aa: CAWSYATRSYNSPLHF

cdr3_length: 16
j_call: TRBJ1-1
d_call: .
clone_size: few
v_call: TRBV29-1
cdr3_nt: TGCAGCGTTGCCAAGACCGGGACGGTGATGAACACTGAAGCTTTCTTT
cdr3_aa: CSVAKTGTVMNTEAFF

cdr3_length: 15
j_call: TRBJ1-1
d_call: .
clone_size: .
v_call: TRBV18
cdr3_nt: TGTGCCAGCTCACCACAGCCAGGGCAAAAGGATGAAGCTTTCTTT
cdr3_aa: CASSPQPGQKDEAFF

cdr3_length: 14
j_call: TRBJ1-6
d_call: .
clone_size: .
v_call: TRBV16
cdr3_nt: TGTGCCAGCAGCCAATGGCAGGGAAATTCACCCCTCCACTTT
cdr3_aa: CASSQWQGNSPLHF

cdr3_length: 14
j_call: TRBJ2-5
d_call: .
clone_size: few
v_call: TRBV2
cdr3_nt: TGTGCCAGCAGCCCTTTCCGGGACCAAGAGACCCAGTACTTC
cdr3_aa: CASSPFRDQETQYF

cdr3_length: 17
j_call: TRBJ1-4
d_call: .
clone_size: .
v_call: TRBV7-3
cdr3_nt: TGTGCCAGCAGCTTCGTATCGCCGCGAGCAACTAATGAAAAACTGTTTTTT
cdr3_aa: CASSFVSPRATNEKLFF

cdr3_length: 13
j_call: TRBJ1-2
d_call: TRBD1
clone_size: .
v_call: TRBV10-3
cdr3_nt: TGTGCCATCAGTCTGGACAGGGACTATGGCTACACCTTC
cdr3_aa: CAISLDRDYGYTF

cdr3_length: 11
j_call: TRBJ2-1
d_call: .
clone_size: few
v_call: TRBV29-1
cdr3_nt: TGCAGCAGCCAGTACTACAATGAGCAGTTCTTC
cdr3_aa: CSSQYYNEQFF

cdr3_length: 16
j_call: TRBJ2-5
d_call: TRBD1
clone_size: .
v_call: TRBV9
cdr3_nt: TGTGCCAGCAGCACTGGGGACAGGGGTGGGCTAGAGACCCAGTACTTC
cdr3_aa: CASSTGDRGGLETQYF

cdr3_length: 14
j_call: TRBJ2-5
d_call: .
clone_size: few
v_call: TRBV19
cdr3_nt: TGTGCCAGTAGTCTTGGACAGTACACGGAGACCCAGTACTTC
cdr3_aa: CASSLGQYTETQYF

cdr3_length: 14
j_call: TRBJ2-7
d_call: .
clone_size: .
v_call: TRBV5-1
cdr3_nt: TGCGCCAGCAGCCGATTTGACAGTACCTACGAGCAGTACTTC
cdr3_aa: CASSRFDSTYEQYF

cdr3_length: 13
j_call: TRBJ1-5
d_call: .
clone_size: few
v_call: TRBV30
cdr3_nt: TGTGCCTGGAGTCAGAATAGCAATCAGCCCCAGCATTTT
cdr3_aa: CAWSQNSNQPQHF

cdr3_length: 13
j_call: TRBJ2-5
d_call: .
clone_size: once
v_call: TRBV30
cdr3_nt: TGTGCCTGGAGTGTACAAGGGGCCGAGACCCAGTACTTC
cdr3_aa: CAWSVQGAETQYF

cdr3_length: 14
j_call: TRBJ1-6
d_call: .
clone_size: .
v_call: TRBV30
cdr3_nt: TGTGCCTGGATATCAGGGCCAGGGGTTTCACCCCTCCACTTT
cdr3_aa: CAWISGPGVSPLHF

cdr3_length: 17
j_call: TRBJ1-5
d_call: TRBD1
clone_size: .
v_call: TRBV7-9
cdr3_nt: TGTGCCAGCAGTCCCGGGACAGGGGGGACAGTACGGGAAGAGGCGCATTTT
cdr3_aa: CASSPGTGGTVREEAHF

cdr3_length: 11
j_call: TRBJ2-1
d_call: .
clone_size: .
v_call: TRBV20-1
cdr3_nt: TGCAGTGCTAGAAAGGGGGATGAGCAGTTCTTC
cdr3_aa: CSARKGDEQFF

cdr3_length: 18
j_call: TRBJ2-6
d_call: .
clone_size: .
v_call: TRBV4-1
cdr3_nt: TGCGCCAGCAGCCAAGAAGGAAGAGCAGCGTCTGGGGCCAACGTCCTGACTTTC
cdr3_aa: CASSQEGRAASGANVLTF

cdr3_length: 13
j_call: TRBJ1-6
d_call: .
clone_size: .
v_call: TRBV18
cdr3_nt: TGTGCCAGCTCACAAAAGGAGAATTCACCCCTCCACTTT
cdr3_aa: CASSQKENSPLHF

cdr3_length: 17
j_call: TRBJ2-2
d_call: .
clone_size: .
v_call: TRBV5-6
cdr3_nt: TGTGCCAGCAGCTTTCTCAGCGACAGGAAGGGCACCGGGGAGCTGTTTTTT
cdr3_aa: CASSFLSDRKGTGELFF

cdr3_length: 15
j_call: TRBJ2-7
d_call: TRBD1
clone_size: .
v_call: TRBV29-1
cdr3_nt: TGCAGCGTTGAGGATGGGACAGGTTCTACCTACGAGCAGTACTTC
cdr3_aa: CSVEDGTGSTYEQYF

cdr3_length: 11
j_call: TRBJ2-3
d_call: .
clone_size: .
v_call: TRBV2
cdr3_nt: TGTGCCAGCACCAGGGACTTAGCGCAGTATTTT
cdr3_aa: CASTRDLAQYF

cdr3_length: 15
j_call: TRBJ2-3
d_call: .
clone_size: few
v_call: TRBV2
cdr3_nt: TGTGCCAGCAGTGCCAGCGTTGTGCGGGCAGATACGCAGTATTTT
cdr3_aa: CASSASVVRADTQYF

cdr3_length: 16
j_call: TRBJ2-1
d_call: .
clone_size: .
v_call: TRBV6-5
cdr3_nt: TGTGCCAGCAGTTACTTTGCGGGGAGCTCCTACAATGAGCAGTTCTTC
cdr3_aa: CASSYFAGSSYNEQFF

cdr3_length: 12
j_call: TRBJ2-3
d_call: .
clone_size: .
v_call: TRBV7-2
cdr3_nt: TGTGCCAGCAGCTTAGGGCTGGATACGCAGTATTTT
cdr3_aa: CASSLGLDTQYF

cdr3_length: 13
j_call: TRBJ2-1
d_call: TRBD2
clone_size: .
v_call: TRBV5-1
cdr3_nt: TGCGCCAGCAGCTCCGGACTAGCGAATGAGCAGTTCTTC
cdr3_aa: CASSSGLANEQFF

cdr3_length: 14
j_call: TRBJ2-7
d_call: .
clone_size: .
v_call: TRBV2
cdr3_nt: TGTGCCAGCAGCGTTAGGACTTCCTCCTACGAGCAGTACTTC
cdr3_aa: CASSVRTSSYEQYF

cdr3_length: 13
j_call: TRBJ1-5
d_call: .
clone_size: once
v_call: TRBV7-7
cdr3_nt: TGTGCTAGCAGCTTAGGGCAAGGTCAGCCCCAGCATTTT
cdr3_aa: CASSLGQGQPQHF

cdr3_length: 13
j_call: TRBJ2-7
d_call: .
clone_size: .
v_call: TRBV15
cdr3_nt: TGTGCCACCAGCAGAGATCCCGGAGACGAGCAGTACTTC
cdr3_aa: CATSRDPGDEQYF

cdr3_length: 13
j_call: TRBJ1-5
d_call: TRBD1
clone_size: .
v_call: TRBV30
cdr3_nt: TGTGCCTTCGGGACAGGGAGCAATCAGCCCCAGCATTTT
cdr3_aa: CAFGTGSNQPQHF

cdr3_length: 15
j_call: TRBJ1-6
d_call: TRBD1
clone_size: .
v_call: TRBV27
cdr3_nt: TGTGCCAGCAGTTTGTGGACAGGGGAGGGCTCACCCCTCCACTTT
cdr3_aa: CASSLWTGEGSPLHF

cdr3_length: 16
j_call: TRBJ2-5
d_call: TRBD2
clone_size: few
v_call: TRBV5-4
cdr3_nt: TGTGCCAGCAGCTTGGACGAGCGGGGGATACAAGAGACCCAGTACTTC
cdr3_aa: CASSLDERGIQETQYF

cdr3_length: 15
j_call: TRBJ2-6
d_call: .
clone_size: .
v_call: TRBV30
cdr3_nt: TGTGCCTGGAGTGTAGAGGGATCTGGGGCCAACGTCCTGACTTTC
cdr3_aa: CAWSVEGSGANVLTF

cdr3_length: 14
j_call: TRBJ1-1
d_call: .
clone_size: many
v_call: TRBV5-1
cdr3_nt: TGCGCCAGCAGCTTGGAACCCCAAACCACTGAAGCTTTCTTT
cdr3_aa: CASSLEPQTTEAFF

cdr3_length: 11
j_call: TRBJ2-7
d_call: .
clone_size: few
v_call: TRBV29-1
cdr3_nt: TGCAGCGTTGAGTCGTCATACGAGCAGTACTTC
cdr3_aa: CSVESSYEQYF

cdr3_length: 13
j_call: TRBJ2-5
d_call: TRBD1
clone_size: few
v_call: TRBV29-1
cdr3_nt: TGCAGCGTTGAGGGACAGGTTGGCGAGACCCAGTACTTC
cdr3_aa: CSVEGQVGETQYF

cdr3_length: 14
j_call: TRBJ2-7
d_call: TRBD1
clone_size: few
v_call: TRBV14
cdr3_nt: TGTGCCAGCAGCCTGTTGGGACAGCGCTACGAGCAGTACTTC
cdr3_aa: CASSLLGQRYEQYF

cdr3_length: 15
j_call: TRBJ2-7
d_call: TRBD1
clone_size: .
v_call: TRBV6-5
cdr3_nt: TGTGCCAGCAGTTACGTGGGACAGGGCCCCTACGAGCAGTACTTC
cdr3_aa: CASSYVGQGPYEQYF

cdr3_length: 16
j_call: TRBJ2-3
d_call: TRBD2
clone_size: .
v_call: TRBV7-2
cdr3_nt: TGTGCCAGCAGCTCGACCAGCGGGGTTGCATCTGATACGCAGTATTTT
cdr3_aa: CASSSTSGVASDTQYF